This T cell receptor (beta chain) was identified during a study of T-cell reconstitution after alpha-beta-depleted transplantation in children. This clonotype was seen once. Unique molecular identifiers were incorporated into the prepared TCRbeta library. TCRdb itself ran the PCR reads through MiXCR, one entry per CDR3 protein. The table includes some 200,000 distinct CDR3 sequences, just over 14% detected once. This TCR derives from a human donor who donated a stem cell graft to a child with acute lymphoblastic leukemia. The sequencing used PBMCs from the stem cell graft donor, collected from the stem cell graft.

The CDR3 is CAWSLAPLGEQYF. Here the CDR3 DNA reads TGTGCCTGGAGTCTCGCACCGCTGGGGGAGCAGTACTTC. V is TRBV30 and J is TRBJ2-7; D is unresolved. The CDR3 length is 13 residues. Germline V gives CDR1 GTSNPN, CDR2 SVGIG (reference sequence). V was cut by 2 bases and J by 7 bases, with 15 bases left in between.